What follows are 25 T cell receptor beta chains derived from one specimen sequenced in a study of blood T cells in healthy people across ages. A second PCR of roughly 6 to 12 cycles used a sample-barcoded 5' primer and a J-beta primer mix. TCRdb processed the 5' RACE reads anew with MiXCR; each CDR3 protein has one entry. The sample has 550,000 to 600,000 distinct CDR3 sequences, around 48% seen once; the top ten hold 20% to 25%. The sequencing input was blood. These receptors came from a man older than 75 in good health.

The chain couples TRBV11-2 to TRBJ2-7; possible D gene TRBD2, 5 bases. The V and J ends lost 4 bases and 10 bases respectively, with 17 bases between them. This CDR3 region has 13 residues. CDR1 is SGHAT and CDR2 is FQNNGV in the germline V gene. Here the CDR3 reads CASSSDRSGTQYF. Written as DNA, the CDR3 is TGTGCCAGCAGCTCGGACCGGAGCGGTACCCAGTACTTC.

The chain carries TRBV5-1 and TRBJ2-1, with TRBD2 as a possible D gene (6 bases). V lost 4 bases to trimming and J lost 6 bases, with 17 bases between them. The CDR3 extends over 15 amino acids. The germline V gene encodes CDR1 SGHRS and CDR2 YFSETQ. The CDR3 region has the DNA TGCGCCAGCAGCATACAGGCCCTGGGGGGCAATGAGCAGTTCTTC. This sequence encodes CASSIQALGGNEQFF.

This sequence joins TRBV20-1 and TRBJ2-1; 11 bases are a match to TRBD2. Germline V gives CDR1 DFQATT, CDR2 SNEGSKA (reference sequence). Unmatched junction bases numbered 9, after V lost 4 bases and J lost 10 bases. This CDR3 comprises 14 residues. As DNA, the CDR3 is TGCAGTGCTAACCCGACTAGCGGGACTTGCGAGCAGTTCTTC. Translated, it gives CSANPTSGTCEQFF.

The chain links TRBV20-1 to TRBJ2-5, with 12 bases matching TRBD2. V lost 3 bases, J lost 11 bases, and 13 bases stayed unmatched. The CDR3 consists of 15 residues. CDR1 is DFQATT and CDR2 is SNEGSKA in the germline V gene (reference sequence). CDR3 sequence: CSARRTSGILGEQYF. DNA for the CDR3: TGCAGTGCTAGGAGGACTAGCGGGATCCTGGGGGAGCAGTACTTC.

The J gene is TRBJ1-1, the V gene TRBV20-1; no clear D gene. The germline V gene has CDR1 DFQATT and CDR2 SNEGSKA (reference sequence). The CDR3 spans 14 residues. V dropped 2 bases and J dropped 1 base, with 11 bases sitting between them. The CDR3 DNA follows: TGCAGTGCTAGACCCAACGCGGGGAACACTGAAGCTTTCTTT. Its protein is CSARPNAGNTEAFF.

The V gene is TRBV7-2, the J gene TRBJ1-2; TRBD1 matches 7 bases. Germline values: CDR1 SGHTA, CDR2 FQGNSA. This CDR3 contains 15 residues. V shed 2 bases, J shed 4 bases, and the junction held 7 bases outside the gene matches. The DNA for the CDR3 is TGTGCCAGCAGCTTAATGAGTTCAGGGGGCTATGGCTACACCTTC. This gives the protein CASSLMSSGGYGYTF.

The chain recombines TRBV7-8 with TRBJ2-6; D gene uncertain. The CDR3 consists of 16 residues. The germline CDR1 and CDR2 sequences are SGHVS and FQNEAQ. V was cut by 4 bases and J by 0 bases, with 10 bases left in between. CDR3 amino acids: CASSSRAVSGANVLTF. CDR3 in DNA: TGTGCCAGCAGCTCTAGGGCGGTCTCTGGGGCCAACGTCCTGACTTTC.

The chain uses TRBV27 and TRBJ2-1, with TRBD2 matching over 8 bases. This CDR3 spans 15 amino acids. Germline V gene sequence: CDR1 MNHEY, CDR2 SMNVEV (reference sequence). V shed 3 bases, J shed 0 bases, and the junction held 1 base outside the gene matches. CDR3 in DNA: TGTGCCAGCAGTTTCCGGGGGGGCTCCTACAATGAGCAGTTCTTC. Encoded protein: CASSFRGGSYNEQFF.

This clonotype is a singleton in its sample. This sequence joins TRBV11-1 and TRBJ1-2, with TRBD1 as a possible D gene (6 bases). The germline V gene has CDR1 SGHAT and CDR2 FQDESV (reference sequence). Deletions cut 4 bases from V and 8 bases from J, with 14 bases between. The CDR3 consists of 13 residues. This CDR3 is CASSSTGSLGYTF. CDR3 sequence (DNA): TGTGCCAGCAGCTCAACAGGGTCTTTGGGCTACACCTTC.

At least ten counts were recorded for this clonotype. The chain has TRBV5-1 and TRBJ2-3; TRBD2 is a possible D gene (6 bases). The germline V gene encodes CDR1 SGHRS and CDR2 YFSETQ. The CDR3 consists of 18 residues. V was cut by 2 bases and J by 0 bases, with 19 bases left in between. The CDR3 nucleotides read TGCGCCAGCAGCTTCGGGCCTCAAGGCGGGACTAGCACAGATACGCAGTATTTT. It encodes CASSFGPQGGTSTDTQYF.

The chain combines TRBV7-9 with TRBJ2-1; TRBD2 aligns across 10 bases. CDR3 length equals 15 residues. Germline-derived CDR1 and CDR2 are SEHNR and FQNEAQ (reference sequence). J was trimmed by 8 bases and V by 1 base; bases with no gene match: 5. In nucleotides, the CDR3 is TGTGCCAGCAGCTTAGTCCGGCTAGCGGGGGATGAGCAGTTCTTC. The encoded protein is CASSLVRLAGDEQFF.

This clonotype was recorded a few times. The chain couples TRBV7-2 to TRBJ2-5; no reliable D call. This CDR3 is built from 11 residues. Deletions cut 1 base from V and 11 bases from J, with 8 bases between. Germline V gene data show CDR1 as SGHTA and CDR2 as FQGNSA. The chain's CDR3 is CASSLVFRQYF. The DNA of the CDR3 is TGTGCCAGCAGCTTAGTATTCAGGCAGTACTTC.

The genes are TRBV29-1 and TRBJ2-5; D call uncertain. V lost 5 bases and J 2 bases, leaving 9 bases between the germline ends. The germline CDR1 and CDR2 sequences are SQVTM and ANQGSEA. The length of the CDR3 is 12 residues. CDR3 sequence reads: CSVSRTQETQYF. The CDR3 DNA follows: TGCAGCGTTTCCCGCACTCAAGAGACCCAGTACTTC. Full variable domain (remainder filled in from reference TRBV29-1 and TRBJ2-5): SAVISQKPSRDICQRGTSLTIQCQVDSQVTMMFWYRQQPGQSLTLIATANQGSEATYESGFVIDKFPISRPNLTFSTLTVSNMSPEDSSIYLCSVSRTQETQYFGPGTRLLVL.

This clonotype turned up a few times. The chain joins TRBV4-1 to TRBJ2-5, with a weak D call TRBD1 (5 bases). This CDR3 is built from 13 residues. V was shortened by 0 bases and J by 5 bases, with 7 bases between the two germline ends. From germline, CDR1 is MGHRA and CDR2 YSYEKL. In DNA form, the CDR3 reads TGCGCCAGCAGCCAAGAACACAGGGAGACCCAGTACTTC. It codes for CASSQEHRETQYF.

This clonotype was detected a few times. The chain joins TRBV20-1 to TRBJ2-7, with D possibly TRBD1 on 5 matching bases. Germline V gene sequence: CDR1 DFQATT, CDR2 SNEGSKA (reference sequence). The germline V and J ends were trimmed by 3 bases and 3 bases, with 12 bases remaining between them. The CDR3 length is 13 residues. As DNA, the CDR3 is TGCAGTGCTAGTAGTCGACAGAGCTACGAGCAGTACTTC. Translated, it gives CSASSRQSYEQYF.

Only a few counts were recorded for this clonotype. This chain connects TRBV9 to TRBJ2-1, with no clear D. V gave up 4 bases and J gave up 2 bases, with 19 bases separating them. Germline CDR1 SGDLS, CDR2 YYNGEE. CDR3 length equals 17 residues. The CDR3 sequence is CASSFLASDGAYNEQFF. The CDR3, as DNA: TGTGCCAGCAGCTTTCTGGCCTCCGACGGCGCCTACAATGAGCAGTTCTTC. The full variable domain, its missing parts supplied by reference TRBV9 and TRBJ2-1, is DSGVTQTPKHLITATGQRVTLRCSPRSGDLSVYWYQQSLDQGLQFLIQYYNGEERAKGNILERFSAQQFPDLHSELNLSSLELGDSALYFCASSFLASDGAYNEQFFGPGTRLTVL.

The J gene is TRBJ2-7, the V gene TRBV27, with 8 bases identical to TRBD2. V was clipped by 2 bases and J by 2 bases; unmatched bases: 14. Germline V gene lookup returns CDR1 MNHEY and CDR2 SMNVEV (reference sequence). CDR3 length: 18 residues. This chain's CDR3 is CASSLRAESGGRTYEQYF. In DNA, the CDR3 is TGTGCCAGCAGTTTAAGGGCAGAAAGCGGGGGCAGAACCTACGAGCAGTACTTC.

In its sample, this clonotype was seen a few times. This chain joins TRBV7-2 and TRBJ2-3; D is unresolved. Germline values: CDR1 SGHTA, CDR2 FQGNSA. V shed 6 bases and J shed 2 bases, with 9 bases lying between them. The CDR3 length is 13 residues. This CDR3 reads CASRSGYTDTQYF. The CDR3 region has the DNA TGTGCCAGCAGATCCGGCTACACAGATACGCAGTATTTT.

The chain couples TRBV27 to TRBJ2-7; TRBD1 matches 7 bases. Germline V CDR1 and CDR2: MNHEY, SMNVEV (reference sequence). The CDR3 runs 14 residues. The trim removed 3 bases at V and 4 bases at J, leaving 6 bases unmatched. The CDR3 loop is CASSFGTTGYEQYF. CDR3 bases: TGTGCCAGCAGTTTTGGGACGACAGGGTACGAGCAGTACTTC.

In this sample, this clonotype turned up once. The chain uses TRBV5-1 and TRBJ2-3; tentatively, D is TRBD1 (6 bases). Trimming cost V 3 bases and J 2 bases, with 16 bases left between them. This CDR3 contains 16 residues. Germline V gene data show CDR1 as SGHRS and CDR2 as YFSETQ. The CDR3 reads CASSSDGDTSTDTQYF. For the CDR3, the DNA is TGCGCCAGCAGCTCTGATGGGGACACTTCCACAGATACGCAGTATTTT.

J is TRBJ2-1 and V is TRBV6-6; TRBD1 agrees at 7 bases. The CDR3 is 14 residues long. From germline, CDR1 is MNHNY and CDR2 SVGAGI (reference sequence). V shed 2 bases, J shed 4 bases, and the junction held 2 bases outside the gene matches. DNA for the CDR3: TGTGCCAGCAGTTACGGGACAGCGTACAATGAGCAGTTCTTC. Its translation: CASSYGTAYNEQFF.

This clonotype occurred a few times. The chain is built from TRBV7-9 and TRBJ2-1; 9 bases match TRBD1. Germline V gene lookup returns CDR1 SEHNR and CDR2 FQNEAQ (reference sequence). CDR3 length equals 14 residues. V lost 7 bases and J lost 10; bases outside the gene matches: 11. Here the CDR3 reads CASKLGTDRGEQFF. The CDR3 coding sequence is TGTGCCAGCAAATTAGGGACGGACAGGGGAGAGCAGTTCTTC.

V is TRBV15 and J is TRBJ2-3, with TRBD1 matching over 7 bases. CDR1 is LNHNV and CDR2 is YYDKDF in the germline V gene (reference sequence). The J segment lost 0 bases and the V segment lost 5 bases, leaving 5 bases of the junction unmatched. The CDR3 contains 15 residues. The CDR3 DNA sequence: TGTGCCACCAGCTCCCGGGACAGCAGCACAGATACGCAGTATTTT. It is translated as CATSSRDSSTDTQYF. Full variable domain (rest looked up from reference TRBV15 and TRBJ2-3): DAMVIQNPRYQVTQFGKPVTLSCSQTLNHNVMYWYQQKSSQAPKLLFHYYDKDFNNEADTPDNFQSRRPNTSFCFLDIRSPGLGDTAMYLCATSSRDSSTDTQYFGPGTRLTVL.

The CDR3 protein is CASSPEAGANVLTF. The DNA of the CDR3 is TGTGCCAGCAGCCCCGAGGCCGGGGCCAACGTCCTGACTTTC. The rearrangement joins TRBV5-5 to TRBJ2-6, with D unclear. This CDR3 has 14 residues. V was shortened by 4 bases and J by 4 bases, with 9 bases between the two germline ends. Germline values: CDR1 SGHKS, CDR2 YYEKEE (reference sequence).

The J gene is TRBJ2-5, the V gene TRBV18; TRBD2 matches 10 bases. This CDR3 has 16 amino acids. Trimming removed 1 base from V and 7 bases from J; junction bases left unmatched: 9. Germline V gene data show CDR1 as KGHSH and CDR2 as LQKENI. CDR3 sequence (DNA): TGTGCCAGCTCACCACTTCTAGCGGGAGAGGCTGGGACCCAGTACTTC. Translating gives CASSPLLAGEAGTQYF. Combining the CDR3 with reference TRBV18 and TRBJ2-5 gives the whole variable domain NAGVMQNPRHLVRRRGQEARLRCSPMKGHSHVYWYRQLPEEGLKFMVYLQKENIIDESGMPKERFSAEFPKEGPSILRIQQVVRGDSAAYFCASSPLLAGEAGTQYFGPGTRLLVL.